This T cell receptor (beta chain) was sequenced in a study of identical twins. This clonotype was seen ten or more times. Its antigen is unidentified. Study-level results: Cross-sectional statistical analysis, not tracking of the same donors, underpinned the conclusions.

TCRdb used MiXCR to reprocess the 5' RACE reads, holding one entry per CDR3 protein. The data show roughly 1.6 million distinct CDR3 sequences, more than 30% seen once. Germline V gene lookup returns CDR1 SGHTA and CDR2 FQGNSA. V lost 5 bases to trimming and J lost 2 bases; unmatched junction nucleotides: 5. The CDR3 has 15 residues. The clonotype was recovered from a newborn girl in good health. The sequencing sample was made of cord blood. The chain combines TRBV7-2 with TRBJ2-1, with 8 bases that match TRBD2. CDR3 residues: CASSVLAGTYNEQFF. In DNA, the CDR3 is TGTGCCAGCAGCGTCTTAGCGGGAACCTACAATGAGCAGTTCTTC.